This T cell receptor beta chain was captured in a study of beta chain features in type 1 diabetes. This clone was seen more than once but under ten times. The CDR3 runs to 14 residues. V lost 2 bases, J lost 2 bases, and 10 bases lay in between. CDR1 is MDHEN and CDR2 is SYDVKM in the germline V gene. Reverse transcribing all isolated RNA meant expressed TCRB transcripts were sequenced. Data came from immunoSEQ multiplex PCR; TCRdb stores just in-frame clones and leaves some out. The sample has a few hundred thousand clones, approximately 13% seen once; the top ten hold 0.035% to 0.04%. The chain has TRBV28 and TRBJ2-7; no firm D call. Material: naive CD4+ T cells from blood. The sequence was collected from a man between 25 and 39 years old in good health. The CDR3 loop is CASSLSFQTYEQYF. In nucleotides, the CDR3 is TGTGCCAGCAGTTTAAGTTTTCAGACCTACGAGCAGTACTTC.